Listed below are T cell receptor beta chains from one sample, sequenced in a study of blood T cell repertoires in COVID-19. TCRdb's copy holds only in-frame clones and misses some; the assay was immunoSEQ multiplex PCR. Of roughly 79,000 clones in the sample, approximately 82% are singletons; the top ten hold 6.5% to 8%. Specimen: peripheral blood. The source is a human donor in a cohort sampled during active COVID-19. Both conserved end residues are part of each CDR3.

cdr3_aa j_call v_call
CASSPTGTNYGYTF TRBJ1-2 TRBV19
CATSRERTPNEKLFF TRBJ1-4 TRBV15
CSASDFGQTQANYGYTF TRBJ1-2 TRBV20-1
CASSPDRLLGEQYF TRBJ2-7 TRBV19
CASSLSGRANQPQHF TRBJ1-5 TRBV5-6
CSVSAGARGTDTQYF TRBJ2-3 TRBV29-1
CASSDGLSSTEAFF TRBJ1-1 TRBV6-1
CASGQGTGYTF TRBJ1-2 TRBV25-1
CASMGPYRGGEQYF TRBJ2-7 TRBV6-5
CASSLGGLTGELFF TRBJ2-2 TRBV5-1
CASSKTPGQNSYNEQFF TRBJ2-1 TRBV21-1
CASSEATSGGVSRTDTQYF TRBJ2-3 TRBV2
CASSSRGPEAFF TRBJ1-1 TRBV12-3/TRBV12-4
CASTLQGVNTEAFF TRBJ1-1 TRBV2
CASSRGNEQFF TRBJ2-1 TRBV6-5
CASSLGQGAKKLFF TRBJ1-4 TRBV3-1/TRBV3-2
CASSQDPYTDTQYF TRBJ2-3 TRBV3-1/TRBV3-2
CAWRDRGGSPLHF TRBJ1-6 TRBV30
CASRPDTNYGYTF TRBJ1-2 TRBV7-3
CASSLLSEINEQYF TRBJ2-7 TRBV7-2
CASKTGSVGYGYTF TRBJ1-2 TRBV27
CSWAGVDTQYF TRBJ2-3 TRBV20-1
CASSAGGPQPQHF TRBJ1-5 TRBV19
CASSPLADEQFF TRBJ2-1 TRBV18
CASRAGWRNEKLFF TRBJ1-4 TRBV25-1
CASSILRGASNTEAFF TRBJ1-1 TRBV2
CASSLLRGEADTQYF TRBJ2-3 TRBV5-1
CATRDWSGGGYNEQFF TRBJ2-1 TRBV24-1
CASSVGSGGYSPLHF TRBJ1-6 TRBV9
CASGNGQGGYEQYF TRBJ2-7 TRBV12-5
CASSRGGTLYEQYF TRBJ2-7 TRBV27
CSASMRARREKLFF TRBJ1-4 TRBV20-1
CASSPSGGAGETQYF TRBJ2-5 TRBV3-1/TRBV3-2
CASLGFRVNTEAFF TRBJ1-1 TRBV10-2
CASSPLAHDYTKGKYDGYTF TRBJ1-2 TRBV7-3
CASSRTSGGVQETQYF TRBJ2-5 TRBV3-1/TRBV3-2
CASSVLLSTGGQQAFF TRBJ1-1 TRBV7-6
CASSLGAGALEQYF TRBJ2-7 TRBV7-9
CANTQGQYEQYF TRBJ2-7 TRBV7-2
CASSVAGGQPQHF TRBJ1-5 TRBV12-3/TRBV12-4
CAWSGTGSNEKLFF TRBJ1-4 TRBV30
CASSRANYGYTF TRBJ1-2 TRBV19
CASNLIRDRGKGGTEAFF TRBJ1-1 TRBV19
CASSYSGRGVNTIYF TRBJ1-3 TRBV6-2/TRBV6-3
CASSEPGREETQYF TRBJ2-5 TRBV5-4
CASSLWLETTGELFF TRBJ2-2 TRBV11-1
CASSPSVGRGVPYEQYF TRBJ2-7 TRBV7-3
CASSFGEETQYF TRBJ2-5 TRBV11-2
CASSPKGLAAYEQYF TRBJ2-7 TRBV5-4
CASSETGWGPNEQFF TRBJ2-1 TRBV6-4
CASTKTRAGDTIYF TRBJ1-3 TRBV7-8
CASSFPSGGQQVTYEQYF TRBJ2-7 TRBV7-9
CASSRPTGARLGEAFF TRBJ1-1 TRBV6-2/TRBV6-3
CASSEDPKGAEAFF TRBJ1-1 TRBV6-1
CASSLGDSGENTGELFF TRBJ2-2 TRBV11-2
CASSPGTVNQETQYF TRBJ2-5 TRBV5-1